The 3 T cell receptor beta chains reported below all come from one sample, sequenced in a study of blood T cell repertoires in COVID-19. Clones were sequenced by immunoSEQ multiplex PCR, and TCRdb holds only the in-frame ones, with some missing. The sample has about 170,000 clones, approximately 85% seen once. Source material: peripheral blood. These receptors were taken from an elderly woman with COVID-19, enrolled during active disease.

The rearrangement uses TRBV19 and TRBJ2-3; 7 bases line up with TRBD2. This CDR3 contains 16 residues. Trimming at V came to 7 bases and at J to 0 bases, leaving 10 bases not matched to a gene. Germline V CDR1 and CDR2: LNHDA, SQIVND (reference sequence). The CDR3 reads CASTRTRSPSTDTQYF. For the CDR3, the DNA is TGTGCCAGTACCAGGACTAGATCCCCTAGCACAGATACGCAGTATTTT.

This chain connects TRBV6-5 to TRBJ1-2; 7 nucleotides match TRBD1. V gave up 5 bases and J gave up 1 base; unmatched junction bases: 7. The CDR3 consists of 15 residues. Germline CDR1 MNHEY, CDR2 SVGAGI. The CDR3 region has the DNA TGTGCCAGCAGTCCCGGACAGGCGATTAACTATGGCTACACCTTC. Its translation: CASSPGQAINYGYTF.

This chain joins TRBV2 and TRBJ2-7; TRBD2 matches at 12 bases. The germline V gene encodes CDR1 SNHLY and CDR2 FYNNEI. Losses at the gene ends were 5 bases for V and 6 bases for J; bases not matched to a gene: 8. This CDR3 has 15 residues. This CDR3 reads CASSSLAGGRVEQYF. CDR3 nucleotides: TGTGCCAGCAGTTCGCTAGCGGGGGGGCGGGTCGAGCAGTACTTC.